Each of the 15 T cell receptor beta chains below was sequenced from the same sample in a study of control samples from healthy donors and cancer patients. Assay used: immunoSEQ multiplex PCR; TCRdb lists only in-frame clones, some missing. The sample includes under 80,000 clones, 90% to 95% seen only once; the top ten take approximately 5.7%. Source material: blood. The receptors were gathered from a woman in her forties in good health.

The table lists this clone with a few counts. The V gene is TRBV15, the J gene TRBJ2-7; 9 bases line up with TRBD1. CDR3 length: 15 residues. With 3 bases clipped from V and 6 bases from J, the junction kept 9 bases outside the gene matches. Germline lookup yields CDR1 LNHNV and CDR2 YYDKDF (reference sequence). The CDR3 reads CATSRSSGTGPEQYF. The CDR3, as DNA: TGTGCCACCAGCAGGTCCAGCGGGACAGGGCCCGAGCAGTACTTC.

The chain recombines TRBV7-9 with TRBJ2-5, with D hard to call. The CDR3 is made up of 12 amino acids. Germline V gene sequence: CDR1 SEHNR, CDR2 FQNEAQ (reference sequence). The ends were cut back, 7 bases at V and 6 bases at J, with 12 bases in the middle. The CDR3 DNA reads TGTGCCAGCACTATCGTACCAAAGACCCAGTACTTC. Protein sequence: CASTIVPKTQYF.

The V call is TRBV15, the J call TRBJ2-1; 8 positions match TRBD2. Trimming at V came to 9 bases and at J to 8 bases, leaving 9 bases not matched to a gene. CDR1 is LNHNV, CDR2 YYDKDF, per germline (reference sequence). This CDR3 comprises 13 residues. The DNA for the CDR3 is TGTGCCACTAAAAATCGGGGGGGGGATGAGCAGTTCTTC. Translating gives CATKNRGGDEQFF.

This chain connects TRBV7-2 to TRBJ2-2; 7 nucleotides agree with TRBD2. Germline V gives CDR1 SGHTA, CDR2 FQGNSA. V trimming: 0 bases; J trimming: 2 bases; junction bases outside the gene matches: 3. This CDR3 has 16 residues. The CDR3 protein is CASSLAAAGNTGELFF. The DNA for the CDR3 is TGTGCCAGCAGCTTAGCGGCAGCGGGAAACACCGGGGAGCTGTTTTTT. Based on the CDR3 plus reference TRBV7-2 and TRBJ2-2, the full variable domain is GAGVSQSPSNKVTEKGKDVELRCDPISGHTALYWYRQSLGQGLEFLIYFQGNSAPDKSGLPSDRFSAERTGGSVSTLTIQRTQQEDSAVYLCASSLAAAGNTGELFFGEGSRLTVL.

The chain has TRBV19 and TRBJ2-7; 7 bases line up with TRBD2. This CDR3 has 15 residues. With V trimmed by 4 bases and J by 2 bases, 8 bases remained unmatched. The germline V gene encodes CDR1 LNHDA and CDR2 SQIVND (reference sequence). The CDR3 DNA sequence: TGTGCCAGTAGTACCCTTGGGAGGGCCGCCTACGAGCAGTACTTC. It encodes CASSTLGRAAYEQYF.

V usage is TRBV12-5 and J usage is TRBJ2-2; D might be TRBD2 (6 bases). The V end lost 2 bases, the J end lost 4 bases, and 20 bases lay between the germline ends. Germline lookup yields CDR1 LGHNT and CDR2 FRNRAP. The CDR3 length is 18 residues. The CDR3 nucleotides read TGTGCTAGTGGTTTGCCACGGGGGACTTTCGAGGGCACCGGGGAGCTGTTTTTT. Amino acid sequence: CASGLPRGTFEGTGELFF.

The V gene is TRBV11-3, the J gene TRBJ2-2, with D tentatively TRBD1 or TRBD2 (6 bases each). Germline values: CDR1 SGHNT, CDR2 YENEEA. The ends were cut back, 2 bases at V and 2 bases at J, with 9 bases in the middle. CDR3 length: 15 amino acids. The CDR3 protein is CASSLRGDNTGELFF. CDR3 DNA sequence: TGTGCCAGCAGCTTAAGGGGGGACAACACCGGGGAGCTGTTTTTT.

This clone has a single count. The chain links TRBV27 to TRBJ1-5; no clear D gene. Germline V CDR1 and CDR2: MNHEY, SMNVEV (reference sequence). The V and J ends lost 3 bases and 5 bases respectively, with 5 bases between them. The CDR3 extends over 12 amino acids. CDR3 sequence reads: CASSFIDQPQHF. In DNA form, the CDR3 reads TGTGCCAGCAGTTTCATAGATCAGCCCCAGCATTTT.

The rearrangement joins TRBV14 to TRBJ1-3; no clear D gene. Trimming left V 0 bases short and J 4 bases short, with 4 bases between. Per the germline V gene, CDR1 is SGHDN and CDR2 is FVKESK. This CDR3 comprises 13 residues. DNA of the CDR3: TGTGCCAGCAGCCAAGACTCCGGAAACACCATATATTTT. This gives the protein CASSQDSGNTIYF.

The chain has TRBV24-1 and TRBJ1-1; D remains ambiguous. V lost 7 bases and J lost 0, with 8 bases in between. The germline V gene has CDR1 KGHDR and CDR2 SFDVKD. This CDR3 has 13 amino acids. CDR3 nucleotide sequence: TGTGCCACCAGCTCCAACCTGAACACTGAAGCTTTCTTT. This sequence encodes CATSSNLNTEAFF.

The J gene is TRBJ2-7, the V gene TRBV4-3; a possible D gene is TRBD2 (6 bases). CDR3 length: 14 residues. V lost 4 bases and J 4 bases, leaving 14 bases between the germline ends. Germline V gene data show CDR1 as LGHNA and CDR2 as YSLEER. The CDR3 sequence: CASSPRPGAYEQYF. The CDR3 DNA follows: TGCGCCAGCAGCCCTCGACCGGGAGCGTACGAGCAGTACTTC.

The V and J genes are TRBV5-1 and TRBJ2-2; 7 bases fit TRBD1. Trimming removed 3 bases from V and 7 bases from J; junction bases left unmatched: 6. The length of the CDR3 is 14 residues. In germline, CDR1 is SGHRS, CDR2 YFSETQ. The CDR3 nucleotides read TGCGCCAGCAGCTCCGGGACAGTTGACGGGGAGCTGTTTTTT. It yields the protein CASSSGTVDGELFF.

The V call is TRBV6-5, the J call TRBJ2-1, with 15 bases that match TRBD2. There are 15 residues in the CDR3. Germline V lookup: CDR1 MNHEY, CDR2 SVGAGI. V lost 6 bases to trimming and J lost 6 bases; unmatched junction nucleotides: 3. CDR3 in amino acids: CASSWTSGRVNEQFF. The CDR3 DNA is TGTGCCAGCAGCTGGACTAGCGGGAGGGTCAATGAGCAGTTCTTC.

The chain combines TRBV10-3 with TRBJ1-5; unclear D gene. The CDR3 sequence is 14 residues long. Deletions cut 6 bases from V and 0 bases from J, with 9 bases between. Germline assignment: CDR1 ENHRY and CDR2 SYGVKD. The CDR3 bases are TGTGCCATCAGCCCCGATAGTAGCAATCAGCCCCAGCATTTT. The encoded protein is CAISPDSSNQPQHF.

This sequence joins TRBV6-4 and TRBJ2-3, with 7 bases that match TRBD2. This CDR3 spans 15 amino acids. Germline loops: CDR1 MRHNA, CDR2 SNTAGT. Trimming cost V 0 bases and J 6 bases; bases outside gene matches: 6. This CDR3 is CASSDSAGAVDTQYF. The CDR3 DNA reads as TGTGCCAGCAGTGACTCGGCGGGAGCTGTGGATACGCAGTATTTT.